The T cell receptor (beta chain) under discussion was sequenced for a study of T cells in Graves' hyperthyroidism and ophthalmopathy. CDR1 SEHNR and CDR2 FQNEAQ come from the germline V gene (reference sequence). Trimming shortened V by 1 base and J by 0 bases, and 9 bases separated the two germline ends. This CDR3 comprises 15 residues. The investigators amplified TCR beta CDR3 regions from RNA transcripts. First-round RT-PCR with HTBI primers amplified the TCR CDR3 region. MiXCR, applied by TCRdb to the multiplex PCR reads, yields one record per CDR3 protein. The table shows nearly 600,000 distinct CDR3 sequences, with 11% to 15% occurring only once. This clonotype has at least ten counts.

The sequencing sample was made of blood. The genes are TRBV7-9 and TRBJ1-1; D is undetermined. The origin of this receptor is a woman between 18 and 29 years old with Graves' ophthalmopathy. CDR3: CASSLGPTVNTEAFF. In nucleotides, the CDR3 is TGTGCCAGCAGCTTAGGCCCTACAGTGAACACTGAAGCTTTCTTT.